The 18 T cell receptor beta chains in this list originate from one sample, sequenced in a study of lymphopenia after photon versus proton radiotherapy. Measured with immunoSEQ multiplex PCR; TCRdb has only the in-frame clones, and not every one. The data contain 50,000 to 75,000 clones, approximately 86% of them singletons. Sequenced material: peripheral blood, taken from a patient treated with photon-based radiotherapy. These receptors were taken from a man between 35 and 55 years old with gastric cancer.

This clone was detected once. The chain is built from TRBV7-8 and TRBJ1-2; 10 bases map to TRBD1. J was trimmed by 5 bases and V by 5 bases; bases with no gene match: 8. This CDR3 contains 15 residues. Germline V lookup: CDR1 SGHVS, CDR2 FQNEAQ. Written as DNA, the CDR3 is TGTGCCAGCAGCCGGCCGGGACAGGGGAATTATGGCTACACCTTC. It codes for CASSRPGQGNYGYTF.

This rearrangement joins TRBV4-2 to TRBJ2-7, with TRBD1 identical over 7 bases. This CDR3 is built from 15 residues. CDR1 and CDR2 from the germline V gene are LGHNA and YNFKEQ. V shed 4 bases, J shed 5 bases, and the junction held 11 bases outside the gene matches. The CDR3 nucleotides read TGTGCCAGCAGCCCTCTGACAGGGAATCCCCACGAGCAGTACTTC. Protein product: CASSPLTGNPHEQYF.

The chain is built from TRBV7-9 and TRBJ2-1; tentative D call: TRBD2 (6 bases). This CDR3 region has 15 residues. Germline lookup yields CDR1 SEHNR and CDR2 FQNEAQ (reference sequence). Trimming stripped 4 bases from V and 9 bases from J, with 19 bases between. CDR3 nucleotides: TGTGCCAGCAGCTCCCCTCGGAGGGGCCGGGGTGAGCAGTTCTTC. Its translation is CASSSPRRGRGEQFF.

This chain links TRBV7-2 with TRBJ1-5; no definite D call. The ends were cut back, 2 bases at V and 5 bases at J, with 16 bases in the middle. This CDR3 comprises 16 residues. The germline gives CDR1 SGHTA, CDR2 FQGNSA. CDR3 in amino acids: CASSLSTAGSDQPQHF. The CDR3 DNA sequence: TGTGCCAGCAGCTTATCTACGGCCGGGAGTGATCAGCCCCAGCATTTT. Using reference TRBV7-2 and TRBJ1-5 for the parts outside the CDR3, the full variable domain is GAGVSQSPSNKVTEKGKDVELRCDPISGHTALYWYRQSLGQGLEFLIYFQGNSAPDKSGLPSDRFSAERTGGSVSTLTIQRTQQEDSAVYLCASSLSTAGSDQPQHFGDGTRLSIL.

This clone has a single count. The V and J genes are TRBV10-3 and TRBJ2-1; D call uncertain. The germline CDR1 and CDR2 sequences are ENHRY and SYGVKD. V lost 4 bases, J lost 9 bases, and 16 bases lay in between. The CDR3 totals 14 residues. CDR3 amino acids: CAISGVLRGTEQFF. The CDR3 nucleotides read TGTGCCATCAGTGGGGTCCTGCGCGGAACTGAGCAGTTCTTC.

The chain recombines TRBV4-2 with TRBJ2-5; the D gene is possibly TRBD2 (6 bases). Germline values: CDR1 LGHNA, CDR2 YNFKEQ. Trimming took off 2 bases at V and 5 bases at J, with 12 bases between the two ends. This CDR3 region has 14 residues. The CDR3 loop is CASSQRLGLETQYF. The DNA for the CDR3 is TGTGCCAGCAGCCAAAGACTAGGTCTCGAGACCCAGTACTTC.

The chain is built from TRBV27 and TRBJ2-7, with no clear D. The CDR3 length is 16 residues. Germline V gene sequence: CDR1 MNHEY, CDR2 SMNVEV (reference sequence). Trimming removed 6 bases from V and 0 bases from J, with 18 bases in between. The CDR3 loop is CASSLRAGLSSYEQYF. CDR3 DNA sequence: TGTGCCAGCAGCCTAAGGGCAGGCCTGAGCTCCTACGAGCAGTACTTC.

The chain couples TRBV25-1 to TRBJ1-3; 8 nucleotides agree with TRBD1. CDR3 length: 14 amino acids. J was trimmed by 4 bases and V by 6 bases; bases with no gene match: 5. Germline assignment: CDR1 MGHDK and CDR2 SYGVNS. The CDR3 DNA is TGTGCCAGCAGCCCAAGGACAGGGGGAAACACCATATATTTT. Amino acid sequence: CASSPRTGGNTIYF.

The chain uses TRBV29-1 and TRBJ1-1; tentatively, D is TRBD1 (6 bases). The CDR3 is made up of 12 amino acids. Germline V lookup: CDR1 SQVTM, CDR2 ANQGSEA. Trimming shortened V by 7 bases and J by 3 bases, and 12 bases separated the two germline ends. In DNA, the CDR3 is TGCAGCGCAGAACAGGGTTACACTGAAGCTTTCTTT. This sequence encodes CSAEQGYTEAFF.

V gene TRBV30 combines with J gene TRBJ1-4, with a possible D match to TRBD1 (5 bases). The V and J ends lost 1 base and 8 bases respectively, with 11 bases between them. CDR1 is GTSNPN and CDR2 is SVGIG in the germline V gene (reference sequence). CDR3 length: 13 residues. For the CDR3, the DNA is TGTGCCTGGAGTGCTTCGGGGGAGGAAAAACTGTTTTTT. It translates to CAWSASGEEKLFF.

This clone was seen a single time. CDR3 nucleotides: TGCGCCAGCAGCCAGCAGGGGACGAATAATTCACCCCTCCACTTT. It codes for CASSQQGTNNSPLHF. The chain recombines TRBV4-1 with TRBJ1-6; D might be TRBD1 (6 bases). The germline CDR1 and CDR2 sequences are MGHRA and YSYEKL. The CDR3 covers 15 residues. V was clipped by 3 bases and J by 5 bases, with 11 bases between them.

The V and J genes are TRBV7-8 and TRBJ2-1; 10 bases are a match to TRBD2. This CDR3 spans 19 amino acids. J gave up 0 bases and V 4 bases, and 12 bases lay outside the gene matches. Germline lookup yields CDR1 SGHVS and CDR2 FQNEAQ. CDR3 loop: CASSSRGLAGALSYNEQFF. The CDR3 DNA sequence: TGTGCCAGCAGCTCCCGGGGGCTAGCGGGGGCCCTCTCCTACAATGAGCAGTTCTTC.

This rearrangement joins TRBV30 to TRBJ1-2; 11 bases line up with TRBD1. V dropped 3 bases and J dropped 11; count of bases not matched to a gene: 5. CDR1 and CDR2 (germline): GTSNPN, SVGIG (reference sequence). The CDR3 has 12 residues. In DNA, the CDR3 is TGTGCCTGGAGCCGGGACAGGGGGGCATACACCTTC. Amino acids: CAWSRDRGAYTF.

This rearrangement joins TRBV2 to TRBJ1-1; TRBD1 matches 9 bases. Germline V CDR1 and CDR2: SNHLY, FYNNEI. The CDR3 runs to 14 residues. The V gene end was trimmed by 9 bases and the J gene end by 3 bases; junction bases not matched to a gene: 8. The CDR3 sequence: CASSGRDRDTEAFF. DNA of the CDR3: TGTGCCAGTAGCGGTAGGGACAGGGACACTGAAGCTTTCTTT.

This chain links TRBV5-8 with TRBJ1-4; D is unresolved. V lost 4 bases to trimming and J lost 5 bases, with 6 bases between them. The CDR3 length is 12 residues. CDR1 and CDR2 from the germline V gene are SGHTS and YDEGEE. CDR3 nucleotides: TGTGCCAGCAGCCGGGGAAATGAAAAACTGTTTTTT. It encodes CASSRGNEKLFF.

This clone was observed once. The chain links TRBV11-3 to TRBJ1-1; D is perhaps TRBD1 (5 bases). Germline V gene lookup returns CDR1 SGHNT and CDR2 YENEEA. The V end was cut by 5 bases, the J end by 2 bases, with 12 bases between. The CDR3 totals 14 residues. Written as DNA, the CDR3 is TGTGCCAGCAGCCGGGGCGGGGTAAACACTGAAGCTTTCTTT. Translating it yields CASSRGGVNTEAFF.

This chain joins TRBV19 and TRBJ2-5, with TRBD1 matching over 7 bases. The CDR3 length is 14 residues. The ends lost 6 bases at V and 3 bases at J; junction bases unmatched: 7. Germline V CDR1 and CDR2: LNHDA, SQIVND (reference sequence). This CDR3 reads CASRSLGQKETQYF. The CDR3 DNA reads TGTGCCAGTAGAAGCTTGGGACAGAAAGAGACCCAGTACTTC.

The V call is TRBV18, the J call TRBJ2-3, with 8 bases lining up with TRBD2. Germline V lookup: CDR1 KGHSH, CDR2 LQKENI. This CDR3 has 19 amino acids. With 0 bases clipped from V and 0 bases from J, the junction kept 11 bases outside the gene matches. This CDR3 reads CASSPPVGGGPSSTDTQYF. The CDR3 DNA is TGTGCCAGCTCACCACCGGTCGGGGGGGGACCCTCTAGCACAGATACGCAGTATTTT. Full variable domain (outside the CDR3, taken from reference TRBV18 and TRBJ2-3): NAGVMQNPRHLVRRRGQEARLRCSPMKGHSHVYWYRQLPEEGLKFMVYLQKENIIDESGMPKERFSAEFPKEGPSILRIQQVVRGDSAAYFCASSPPVGGGPSSTDTQYFGPGTRLTVL.